A single sample is the source of the 24 T cell receptor beta chains below, sequenced in a study of T cells in Graves' hyperthyroidism and ophthalmopathy. RNA transcripts gave rise to amplified TCR beta CDR3 regions. An initial round of RT-PCR targeting the TCR CDR3 relied on the HTBI primer set. TCRdb redid the calling of the multiplex PCR reads with MiXCR, one entry per CDR3 protein. This table holds about 420,000 distinct CDR3 sequences, roughly an eighth found once. The sequencing input was blood. The receptors here all came from a woman between 18 and 30 years old with Graves' hyperthyroidism.

Only one count was recorded for this clonotype. The chain has TRBV30 and TRBJ1-1; the match to TRBD1 covers 7 bases. This CDR3 has 12 amino acids. Trimming cost V 8 bases and J 3 bases; bases outside gene matches: 6. The germline gives CDR1 GTSNPN, CDR2 SVGIG (reference sequence). CDR3: CARVTGHTEAFF. The CDR3 DNA reads TGTGCCCGGGTGACAGGGCACACTGAAGCTTTCTTT.

The genes are TRBV7-2 and TRBJ2-7; 7 bases map to TRBD2. CDR3 length equals 15 residues. The ends lost 0 bases at V and 4 bases at J; junction bases unmatched: 6. Germline CDR1 reads SGHTA; CDR2 reads FQGNSA. The CDR3 region has the DNA TGTGCCAGCAGCTTAGCGCGCGGGAGAGTGTACGAGCAGTACTTC. It specifies CASSLARGRVYEQYF.

Note on this clonotype: It may be a read error: a sequence one base away is much more abundant. This sequence joins TRBV3-1 and TRBJ2-6, with unresolved D. Trimming removed 1 base at V and 5 bases at J, with 6 bases between. The CDR3 contains 14 residues. From germline, CDR1 is LGHDT and CDR2 YNNKEL (reference sequence). The CDR3 here is CASSQGVWANVLTF. The CDR3 nucleotides read TGTGCCAGCAGCCAAGGGGTATGGGCCAACGTCCTGACTTTC. The full variable domain, in which reference TRBV3-1 and TRBJ2-6 provide the parts outside the CDR3, is DTAVSQTPKYLVTQMGNDKSIKCEQNLGHDTMYWYKQDSKKFLKIMFSYNNKELIINETVPNRFSPKSPDKAHLNLHINSLELGDSAVYFCASSQGVWANVLTFGAGSRLTVL.

Ten or more counts support this clonotype. The chain recombines TRBV12-3 or TRBV12-4 with TRBJ2-1, with unresolved D. The CDR3 loop spans 20 amino acids. V lost 1 base and J 0 bases, leaving 22 bases between the germline ends. The CDR3 is CASSLEDRWARSRSYNEQFF. In DNA form, the CDR3 reads TGTGCCAGCAGTTTAGAGGATCGGTGGGCGCGGAGCCGCTCCTACAATGAGCAGTTCTTC.

The chain is built from TRBV10-3 and TRBJ2-7; D may be TRBD2 (6 bases). This CDR3 contains 14 residues. The germline V gene encodes CDR1 ENHRY and CDR2 SYGVKD. V was clipped by 6 bases and J by 0 bases, with 12 bases between them. The CDR3 region has the DNA TGTGCCATCAGAGCTAGCGTATTCTCCTACGAGCAGTACTTC. Amino acid sequence: CAIRASVFSYEQYF.

The table lists this clonotype with many counts. The chain is built from TRBV2 and TRBJ1-5, with 7 bases that match TRBD1. With 7 bases clipped from V and 0 bases from J, the junction kept 3 bases outside the gene matches. The CDR3 contains 14 residues. CDR1 SNHLY and CDR2 FYNNEI come from the germline V gene. The CDR3 is CASTGTDSNQPQHF. In DNA, the CDR3 is TGTGCCAGCACCGGGACAGATAGCAATCAGCCCCAGCATTTT.

This clonotype was detected only a few times. V gene TRBV29-1 combines with J gene TRBJ2-3; 12 nucleotides match TRBD1. Looked up from germline, CDR1 is SQVTM and CDR2 is ANQGSEA. The CDR3 runs to 14 residues. V shed 7 bases and J 5 bases; nucleotides not matched to a gene: 7. Here the CDR3 reads CSGQGQGARDTQYF. The CDR3 DNA follows: TGCAGCGGTCAGGGACAGGGGGCGAGAGATACGCAGTATTTT.

This clonotype came up many times. The chain links TRBV7-9 to TRBJ2-7; the match to TRBD1 covers 9 bases. Germline V gene sequence: CDR1 SEHNR, CDR2 FQNEAQ (reference sequence). The V and J ends lost 5 bases and 2 bases, in that order; junction bases with no gene match: 10. The CDR3 totals 16 residues. The CDR3 loop is CASSPSPGTGPYEQYF. CDR3 bases: TGTGCCAGCAGCCCCAGTCCCGGGACAGGGCCCTACGAGCAGTACTTC.

This clonotype was seen at least ten times. The DNA of the CDR3 is TGTGCCAGCAGTTCCCTCCTCGGACAGGGGATCCACAATGAGCAGTTCTTC. This codes for CASSSLLGQGIHNEQFF. The chain recombines TRBV6-1 with TRBJ2-1; 9 bases are a match to TRBD1. Germline V gene lookup returns CDR1 MNHNS and CDR2 SASEGT. V lost 5 bases and J lost 5; bases outside the gene matches: 13. The CDR3 has 17 residues.

This clonotype was detected many times. This sequence joins TRBV5-1 and TRBJ2-1; 8 nucleotides line up with TRBD2. The V gene end was trimmed by 4 bases and the J gene end by 1 base; junction bases not matched to a gene: 10. CDR3 size: 17 residues. The germline gives CDR1 SGHRS, CDR2 YFSETQ. This CDR3 reads CASSGRGLVLSYNEQFF. CDR3 nucleotides: TGCGCCAGCAGCGGGAGGGGACTAGTTTTATCCTACAATGAGCAGTTCTTC.

In this sample, this clonotype turned up many times. The chain is built from TRBV5-1 and TRBJ2-1; D remains ambiguous. V shed 0 bases and J shed 5 bases, with 6 bases lying between them. This CDR3 spans 13 amino acids. CDR1 SGHRS and CDR2 YFSETQ come from the germline V gene. CDR3 DNA: TGCGCCAGCAGCTTGGCCAGTAACAATGAGCAGTTCTTC. Translating it yields CASSLASNNEQFF.

This chain connects TRBV12-5 to TRBJ2-1; 8 bases are a match to TRBD2. The germline V gene has CDR1 LGHNT and CDR2 FRNRAP. The V segment lost 4 bases and the J segment 8 bases; nucleotides outside the gene matches: 13. The CDR3 is 16 amino acids. The CDR3 protein is CASGSPLAGGLDEQFF. DNA for the CDR3: TGTGCTAGTGGTTCCCCCCTTGCGGGAGGTCTGGATGAGCAGTTCTTC.

There are many counts of this clonotype. The chain carries TRBV7-8 and TRBJ2-3, with 10 bases fitting TRBD1. Germline V gene sequence: CDR1 SGHVS, CDR2 FQNEAQ. The CDR3 has 15 amino acids. V dropped 3 bases and J dropped 2; count of bases not matched to a gene: 2. CDR3 DNA: TGTGCCAGCAGCTTGGACAGGGGGTACACAGATACGCAGTATTTT. Its translation: CASSLDRGYTDTQYF.

The chain employs TRBV7-2 and TRBJ2-7; D is possibly TRBD2 (5 bases). Germline V CDR1 and CDR2: SGHTA, FQGNSA. V lost 1 base and J 6 bases, leaving 13 bases between the germline ends. The CDR3 is made up of 14 amino acids. In DNA, the CDR3 is TGTGCCAGCAGCTTAGGGTCAGGAGGTTCCGAGCAGTACTTC. This gives the protein CASSLGSGGSEQYF.

This rearrangement joins TRBV3-1 to TRBJ2-7; D gene ambiguous. Matching the DNA end better, TRBJ2-1 makes the J call doubtful. Germline lookup yields CDR1 LGHDT and CDR2 YNNKEL (reference sequence). The CDR3 length is 13 residues. CDR3 amino acids: CASSQSVPYEQFF. The CDR3 DNA follows: TGTGCCAGCAGCCAATCTGTCCCATACGAGCAGTTCTTC.

CDR3 loop: CASGLDPGTRLDTIYF. CDR3 sequence (DNA): TGTGCTAGTGGTTTGGACCCCGGGACCCGTTTAGACACCATATATTTT. The chain uses TRBV12-5 and TRBJ1-3; TRBD1 is a possible D gene (5 bases). CDR3 length: 16 residues. Looked up from germline, CDR1 is LGHNT and CDR2 is FRNRAP. V lost 1 base and J 8 bases, leaving 18 bases between the germline ends.

This clonotype was recorded at least ten times. V is TRBV5-1 and J is TRBJ2-7, with 7 bases lining up with TRBD2. The CDR3 is 15 residues long. V lost 0 bases, J lost 4 bases, and 7 bases stayed unmatched. Germline V gene lookup returns CDR1 SGHRS and CDR2 YFSETQ. This CDR3 reads CASSLVGEGVYEQYF. The CDR3 DNA reads TGCGCCAGCAGCTTGGTGGGGGAGGGTGTATACGAGCAGTACTTC.

This chain connects TRBV20-1 to TRBJ2-5, with 10 nucleotides matching TRBD2. Germline V gene data show CDR1 as DFQATT and CDR2 as SNEGSKA (reference sequence). The CDR3 sequence is 16 residues long. After removal of 3 bases from V and 5 bases from J, the junction contained 12 bases not matched to a gene. CDR3 loop: CSARGAIAGGGETQYF. The DNA of the CDR3 is TGCAGTGCTAGGGGGGCCATAGCGGGAGGAGGGGAGACCCAGTACTTC.

This clonotype occurred many times. The V call is TRBV27, the J call TRBJ1-2; D unclear. With 5 bases removed from V and 6 bases from J, the gap between germline ends came to 13 bases. The CDR3 has 13 amino acids. Germline V gene sequence: CDR1 MNHEY, CDR2 SMNVEV (reference sequence). CDR3 amino acids: CASSTIPFDGYTF. The CDR3 DNA follows: TGTGCCAGCAGTACAATCCCTTTTGATGGCTACACCTTC.

This sequence joins TRBV20-1 and TRBJ2-7; a weak D match, TRBD2 (5 bases). CDR1 DFQATT and CDR2 SNEGSKA come from the germline V gene (reference sequence). The V end was cut by 6 bases, the J end by 2 bases, with 20 bases between. The length of the CDR3 is 15 residues. The CDR3 is CSARFSRGQAYEQYF. The CDR3 nucleotides are TGCAGTGCGCGGTTCTCTAGAGGGCAAGCCTACGAGCAGTACTTC.

In this sample, this clonotype turned up many times. The chain links TRBV7-6 to TRBJ1-6, with a possible D match to TRBD1 (5 bases). Germline V gene sequence: CDR1 SGHVS, CDR2 FNYEAQ. The CDR3 extends over 15 amino acids. The V end was cut by 4 bases, the J end by 8 bases, with 15 bases between. This chain's CDR3 is CASSSRSGTDSPLHF. The CDR3 nucleotides read TGTGCCAGCAGCTCCCGCTCCGGGACGGATTCACCCCTCCACTTT.

This clonotype has more than one count but fewer than ten. V is TRBV6-6 and J is TRBJ2-5; tentatively, D is TRBD1 (6 bases). The V end was cut by 1 base, the J end by 2 bases, with 8 bases between. The CDR3 has 14 amino acids. Germline CDR1 reads MNHNY; CDR2 reads SVGAGI (reference sequence). The CDR3 is CASSYLGTQETQYF. The DNA of the CDR3 is TGTGCCAGCAGTTACTTGGGGACACAAGAGACCCAGTACTTC.

The gene calls are TRBV5-1 and TRBJ2-1; 7 bases are shared with TRBD2. Unmatched junction bases numbered 12, after V lost 4 bases and J lost 8 bases. Germline V lookup: CDR1 SGHRS, CDR2 YFSETQ. The CDR3 is made up of 15 amino acids. The CDR3 DNA follows: TGCGCCAGCAGCCTGATGGGAGGGCCTAGGGATGAGCAGTTCTTC. It yields the protein CASSLMGGPRDEQFF.

In this sample, this clonotype turned up many times. The chain employs TRBV7-2 and TRBJ2-5; 7 bases are shared with TRBD2. The CDR3 length is 15 residues. Germline values: CDR1 SGHTA, CDR2 FQGNSA. V lost 6 bases, J lost 4 bases, and 11 bases stayed unmatched. CDR3 sequence reads: CASSSLAAVGETQYF. CDR3 in DNA: TGTGCCAGCAGTTCTCTAGCGGCCGTGGGAGAGACCCAGTACTTC.